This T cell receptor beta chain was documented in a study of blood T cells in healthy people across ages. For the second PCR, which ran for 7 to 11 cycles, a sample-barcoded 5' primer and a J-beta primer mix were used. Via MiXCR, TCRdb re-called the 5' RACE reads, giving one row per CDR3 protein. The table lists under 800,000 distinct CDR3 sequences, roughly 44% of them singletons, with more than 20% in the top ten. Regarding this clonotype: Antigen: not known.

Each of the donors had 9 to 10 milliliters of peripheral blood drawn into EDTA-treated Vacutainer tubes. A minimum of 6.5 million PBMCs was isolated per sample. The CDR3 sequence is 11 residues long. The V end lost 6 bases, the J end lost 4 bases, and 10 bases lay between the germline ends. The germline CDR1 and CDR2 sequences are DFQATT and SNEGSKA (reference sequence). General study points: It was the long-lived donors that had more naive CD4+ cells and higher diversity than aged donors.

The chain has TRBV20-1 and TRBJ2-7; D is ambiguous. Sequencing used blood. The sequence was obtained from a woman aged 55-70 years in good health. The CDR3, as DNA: TGCAGTGCGCAAGGAAAGTACGAGCAGTACTTC. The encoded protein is CSAQGKYEQYF.